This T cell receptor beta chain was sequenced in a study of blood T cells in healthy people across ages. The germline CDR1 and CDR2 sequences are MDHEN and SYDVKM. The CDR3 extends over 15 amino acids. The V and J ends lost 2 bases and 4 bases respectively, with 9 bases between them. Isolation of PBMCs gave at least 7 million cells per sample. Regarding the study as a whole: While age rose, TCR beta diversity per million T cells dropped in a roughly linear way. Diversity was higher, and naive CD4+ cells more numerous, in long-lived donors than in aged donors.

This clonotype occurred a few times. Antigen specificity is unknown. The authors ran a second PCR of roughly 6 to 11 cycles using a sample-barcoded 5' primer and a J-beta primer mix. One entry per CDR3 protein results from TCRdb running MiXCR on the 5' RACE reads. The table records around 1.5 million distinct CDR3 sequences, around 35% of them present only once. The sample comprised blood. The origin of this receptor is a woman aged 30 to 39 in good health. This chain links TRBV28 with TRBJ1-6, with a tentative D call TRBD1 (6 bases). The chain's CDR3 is CASSLPTGYNSPLHF. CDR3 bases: TGTGCCAGCAGTTTACCCACAGGGTATAATTCACCCCTCCACTTT.